A selection of T cell receptor beta chains follows, all from one sample in a study of blood T cell repertoires in COVID-19. Libraries were prepared by immunoSEQ multiplex PCR; TCRdb keeps only in-frame clonotypes and omits some of them. The sample includes more than 110,000 clones, about four fifths of them seen just once. Sequencing was performed on peripheral blood. The receptors were sampled from a woman in her fifties or sixties with acute or convalescent COVID-19. Each CDR3 is given with its conserved first and last residue. A D gene is named only where the DNA matches it firmly. Clone size is shown for a subset of rows, as once, few, many or a class of expanded clone.

V gene,clone size,J gene,D gene,CDR3 DNA,CDR3 protein
TRBV4-1,NA,TRBJ1-2,NA,TGCGCCAGCAGCCAAGAACTCGTTTTCGGGGGGTATGGCTACACCTTC,CASSQELVFGGYGYTF
TRBV3-1/TRBV3-2,once,TRBJ2-5,TRBD2,TGTGCCAGCAGCCAAGGAATAGGGACTAGCGTTGAGTTTGAGACCCAGTACTTC,CASSQGIGTSVEFETQYF
TRBV30,NA,TRBJ2-7,NA,TGTGCCTGGAGTGTGGGCGTGTCCTACGAGCAGTACTTC,CAWSVGVSYEQYF
TRBV7-9,once,TRBJ2-5,TRBD2,TGTGCCAGCAGCCTAAGACTAGCGGGAGGTTCAGAGACCCAGTACTTC,CASSLRLAGGSETQYF
TRBV5-1,NA,TRBJ2-6,TRBD1,TGCGCCAGCAGCTCCGGACAGGGGGCTGGGGCCAACGTCCTGACTTTC,CASSSGQGAGANVLTF
TRBV12-3/TRBV12-4,NA,TRBJ1-5,TRBD1,TGTGCCAGCATGGGACAGCTCAATCAGCCCCAGCATTTT,CASMGQLNQPQHF
TRBV18,once,TRBJ1-5,TRBD1,TGTGCCAGCACCCGGGACAGGGATGGGAATCAGCCCCAGCATTTT,CASTRDRDGNQPQHF
TRBV18,NA,TRBJ1-4,NA,TGTGCCAGCTCACCACCGGGCAGCAGAAAGTCTAATGAAAAACTGTTTTTT,CASSPPGSRKSNEKLFF
TRBV7-9,NA,TRBJ1-2,NA,TGTGCCAGCAGCCCAGGGCAGTATGGCTACACCTTC,CASSPGQYGYTF
TRBV3-1/TRBV3-2,once,TRBJ1-3,NA,TGTGCCAGCAGCCACAGGGCCGGAAACACCATATATTTT,CASSHRAGNTIYF
TRBV5-4,NA,TRBJ2-7,TRBD2,TGTGCCAGCAGCTTGGACGGGGGGAGCTCCTACGAGCAGTACTTC,CASSLDGGSSYEQYF
TRBV6-5,NA,TRBJ2-3,NA,TGTGCCAGCAGTTACTCGGGGCAGGGTATCTATACGCAGTATTTT,CASSYSGQGIYTQYF
TRBV19,NA,TRBJ1-6,NA,TGTGCCAGTAGTACATCAGGGCGTGGGCATAATTCACCCCTCCACTTT,CASSTSGRGHNSPLHF
TRBV7-8,NA,TRBJ2-7,NA,TGTGCCAGCAGCTTAGGCGGACTTCCCTACGAGCAGTACTTC,CASSLGGLPYEQYF
TRBV19,NA,TRBJ2-7,NA,TGTGCCAGTAGAACTACAGGGCCCCCAGACGAGCAGTACTTC,CASRTTGPPDEQYF
TRBV5-1,NA,TRBJ1-1,NA,TGCGCCAGCAGCTCAAGAATCGACAAGAACACTGAAGCTTTCTTT,CASSSRIDKNTEAFF
TRBV27,few,TRBJ1-2,NA,TGTGCCAGCAGTTTTAGTCGCGAATATGGCTACACCTTC,CASSFSREYGYTF
TRBV5-6,NA,TRBJ2-7,TRBD1,TGTGCCAGCAGAAAGGGGACAGGGCCCAATAACGAGCAGTACTTC,CASRKGTGPNNEQYF
TRBV7-9,once,TRBJ2-1,NA,TGTGCCAGCAGCTTAGAGGGGGAGCAGTTCTTC,CASSLEGEQFF
TRBV3-1/TRBV3-2,NA,TRBJ1-3,NA,TGTGCCAGCAGTCTGCGGGCATTCAGGAGTCCCTCTGGAAACACCATATATTTT,CASSLRAFRSPSGNTIYF